The next 28 T cell receptor beta chains were all read from a single sample in a study of T cell responses to AZD1222 COVID-19 vaccine. Assay used: immunoSEQ multiplex PCR; TCRdb lists only in-frame clones, some missing. This sample has 150,000 to 200,000 clones, with 94% found just once. Source: peripheral blood, taken 28 days after the second AZD1222 dose. The receptors derive from an adult who received the AZD1222 COVID-19 vaccine.

The chain has TRBV28 and TRBJ2-2, with TRBD2 matching over 9 bases. The trim removed 10 bases at V and 4 bases at J, leaving 4 bases unmatched. The CDR3 spans 13 residues. Germline CDR1 and CDR2: MDHEN and SYDVKM. CDR3 DNA sequence: TGTGCCACCCCTAGCGGGGTCACCGGGGAGCTGTTTTTT. It specifies CATPSGVTGELFF.

V is TRBV7-3 and J is TRBJ2-7, with D possibly matching TRBD1 (7 bases). Germline assignment: CDR1 SGHTA and CDR2 FQGTGA. The CDR3 loop spans 14 amino acids. Trimming stripped 5 bases from V and 4 bases from J, with 15 bases between. CDR3 sequence (DNA): TGTGCCAGCAGCATAGGAGGGGGCAATTACGAGCAGTACTTC. It encodes CASSIGGGNYEQYF.

This clone has a single count. The CDR3 coding sequence is TGTGCCAGCAGTTTAGGGGTGCCCACTGAAGCTTTCTTT. Translating gives CASSLGVPTEAFF. The chain recombines TRBV28 with TRBJ1-1; D remains unclear. The CDR3 length is 13 residues. With 2 bases removed from V and 4 bases from J, the gap between germline ends came to 8 bases. Germline loops: CDR1 MDHEN, CDR2 SYDVKM.

The chain recombines TRBV5-1 with TRBJ2-1, with 7 bases lining up with TRBD1. The V and J ends lost 2 bases and 0 bases, in that order; junction bases with no gene match: 11. The CDR3 is made up of 18 amino acids. Germline lookup yields CDR1 SGHRS and CDR2 YFSETQ. The CDR3, as DNA: TGCGCCAGCAGCTTAGGGAGTTGGGGACAGAGCTCCTACAATGAGCAGTTCTTC. As protein: CASSLGSWGQSSYNEQFF. Complete variable domain (other parts from reference TRBV5-1 and TRBJ2-1): KAGVTQTPRYLIKTRGQQVTLSCSPISGHRSVSWYQQTPGQGLQFLFEYFSETQRNKGNFPGRFSGRQFSNSRSEMNVSTLELGDSALYLCASSLGSWGQSSYNEQFFGPGTRLTVL.

V usage is TRBV28 and J usage is TRBJ2-7, with D possibly being TRBD1 (5 bases). V lost 6 bases, J lost 6 bases, and 12 bases lay in between. Germline CDR1 is MDHEN and CDR2 is SYDVKM. The CDR3 is 12 residues long. CDR3 in amino acids: CASSQGRLEQYF. The DNA of the CDR3 is TGTGCCAGCAGCCAGGGTAGGCTCGAGCAGTACTTC.

The V gene is TRBV6-2 or TRBV6-3, the J gene TRBJ2-3; either TRBD1 or TRBD2 may fit D (5 bases each). The CDR3 spans 14 residues. Germline V gene lookup returns CDR1 MNHEY and CDR2 SVGEGT. Trimming removed 3 bases from V and 10 bases from J, with 17 bases in between. CDR3 coding DNA: TGTGCCAGCAGTTATCCCCCTGGGACCACGGCGCAGTATTTT. Its translation is CASSYPPGTTAQYF.

This clone was seen once. The V and J genes are TRBV28 and TRBJ2-7; 12 bases are shared with TRBD2. V was pared by 6 bases and J by 6 bases, with 6 bases of the junction left unmatched. The CDR3 has 14 amino acids. Germline V gives CDR1 MDHEN, CDR2 SYDVKM. The DNA for the CDR3 is TGTGCCAGCAGCAGACTAGCGGGAGTCAGCGAGCAGTACTTC. It specifies CASSRLAGVSEQYF.

The rearrangement uses TRBV11-2 and TRBJ1-2; TRBD1 agrees at 8 bases. J gave up 8 bases and V 5 bases, and 4 bases lay outside the gene matches. Germline V gene data show CDR1 as SGHAT and CDR2 as FQNNGV. This CDR3 has 12 residues. Here the CDR3 DNA reads TGTGCCAGCAGCCAGACAGGGGAGGGCTACACCTTC. This gives the protein CASSQTGEGYTF. Looking up the rest from reference TRBV11-2 and TRBJ1-2 gives the full variable domain: EAGVAQSPRYKIIEKRQSVAFWCNPISGHATLYWYQQILGQGPKLLIQFQNNGVVDDSQLPKDRFSAERLKGVDSTLKIQPAKLEDSAVYLCASSQTGEGYTFGSGTRLTVV.

CDR3 bases: TGTGCCAGCAGTCTTACAGGGGGCCACCGTACGGGCTACACCTTC. Translation gives CASSLTGGHRTGYTF. The chain has TRBV7-3 and TRBJ1-2; TRBD1 agrees at 9 bases. The ends lost 6 bases at V and 8 bases at J; junction bases unmatched: 13. The CDR3 length is 15 residues. The V gene's germline CDR1 is SGHTA and CDR2 FQGTGA. The entire variable domain, with the rest obtained from reference TRBV7-3 and TRBJ1-2, is as follows: GAGVSQTPSNKVTEKGKYVELRCDPISGHTALYWYRQSLGQGPEFLIYFQGTGAADDSGLPNDRFFAVRPEGSVSTLKIQRTERGDSAVYLCASSLTGGHRTGYTFGSGTRLTVV.

The rearrangement joins TRBV28 to TRBJ1-1; 7 bases line up with TRBD1. CDR3 length: 19 amino acids. The germline gives CDR1 MDHEN, CDR2 SYDVKM. With 3 bases clipped from V and 5 bases from J, the junction kept 21 bases outside the gene matches. CDR3 region: CASSFLFSGLGQMGTEAFF. The CDR3 region has the DNA TGTGCCAGCAGTTTCCTCTTTTCCGGCCTGGGACAGATGGGGACTGAAGCTTTCTTT.

Here the CDR3 reads CASGERNEQFF. DNA of the CDR3: TGTGCCTCGGGGGAGCGCAATGAGCAGTTCTTC. This rearrangement joins TRBV30 to TRBJ2-1, with D maybe TRBD2 (6 bases). CDR3 length equals 11 residues. In germline, CDR1 is GTSNPN, CDR2 SVGIG (reference sequence). V was clipped by 7 bases and J by 6 bases, with 10 bases between them.

V gene TRBV7-9 combines with J gene TRBJ1-1, with D perhaps TRBD1 (5 bases). Trimming left V 4 bases short and J 0 bases short, with 9 bases between. CDR3 length equals 14 residues. Germline V gene lookup returns CDR1 SEHNR and CDR2 FQNEAQ (reference sequence). Here the CDR3 reads CASSSGRMNTEAFF. The CDR3, as DNA: TGTGCCAGCAGCTCGGGACGGATGAACACTGAAGCTTTCTTT. Drawing the rest from reference TRBV7-9 and TRBJ1-1, the complete variable domain is DTGVSQNPRHKITKRGQNVTFRCDPISEHNRLYWYRQTLGQGPEFLTYFQNEAQLEKSRLLSDRFSAERPKGSFSTLEIQRTEQGDSAMYLCASSSGRMNTEAFFGQGTRLTVV.

This chain connects TRBV27 to TRBJ2-2; D uncertain. The CDR3 runs 14 residues. Looked up from germline, CDR1 is MNHEY and CDR2 is SMNVEV (reference sequence). The germline V and J ends were trimmed by 5 bases and 5 bases, with 12 bases remaining between them. Here the CDR3 reads CASSPNRATGELFF. CDR3 DNA sequence: TGTGCCAGCAGTCCGAACAGAGCTACCGGGGAGCTGTTTTTT.

V is TRBV3-1 (or the pseudogene TRBV3-2) and J is TRBJ1-3; D gene uncertain. The CDR3 is made up of 14 amino acids. Per the germline V gene, CDR1 is LGHDT and CDR2 is YNNKEL (reference sequence). Deletions cut 5 bases from V and 0 bases from J, with 8 bases between. CDR3 DNA: TGTGCCAGCAGCTTCGGCGGCTCTGGAAACACCATATATTTT. This gives the protein CASSFGGSGNTIYF.

The CDR3 sequence is CASSLVEMSGTGADGYTF. DNA for the CDR3: TGCGCCAGCAGCTTGGTTGAGATGAGCGGGACAGGGGCTGATGGCTACACCTTC. The chain recombines TRBV5-1 with TRBJ1-2, with 10 bases matching TRBD1. Germline CDR1 is SGHRS and CDR2 is YFSETQ. V lost 0 bases, J lost 6 bases, and 14 bases stayed unmatched. This CDR3 region has 18 residues.

This chain uses TRBV4-1 with TRBJ2-5; D might be TRBD1 or TRBD2, each matching 5 bases. The CDR3 extends over 14 amino acids. The germline V gene encodes CDR1 MGHRA and CDR2 YSYEKL. V lost 0 bases and J lost 5, with 10 bases in between. The DNA for the CDR3 is TGCGCCAGCAGCCAAGAAGGCAGGGAGGAGACCCAGTACTTC. Encoded protein: CASSQEGREETQYF.

The chain joins TRBV18 to TRBJ1-1; D not resolved. Germline V lookup: CDR1 KGHSH, CDR2 LQKENI. The CDR3 loop spans 14 amino acids. Trimming cost V 5 bases and J 3 bases, with 13 bases left between them. CDR3 region: CASSARDSDTEAFF. CDR3 in DNA: TGTGCCAGCTCAGCTCGAGACTCGGACACTGAAGCTTTCTTT.

This chain links TRBV30 with TRBJ1-2; perhaps TRBD1 as D (5 bases). The germline V gene encodes CDR1 GTSNPN and CDR2 SVGIG (reference sequence). The V gene lost 0 bases and the J gene lost 7 bases, with 9 bases spanning the gap. The CDR3 runs to 12 residues. The CDR3 protein is CAWSVPGGGYTF. CDR3 in DNA: TGTGCCTGGAGTGTACCCGGGGGTGGCTACACCTTC.

This clone was picked up one time. V usage is TRBV10-1 and J usage is TRBJ1-1; no definite D call. CDR1 WNHNN and CDR2 SYGVQD come from the germline V gene (reference sequence). The CDR3 has 14 residues. V was cut by 0 bases and J by 0 bases, with 5 bases left in between. The CDR3 DNA follows: TGCGCCAGCAGTGAGTCGATCATGAACACTGAAGCTTTCTTT. This translates into CASSESIMNTEAFF.

V and J are TRBV11-2 and TRBJ1-1; perhaps TRBD1 as D (6 bases). The length of the CDR3 is 14 residues. V was trimmed by 4 bases and J by 5 bases, leaving 14 bases between them. Germline lookup yields CDR1 SGHAT and CDR2 FQNNGV. The CDR3 spells CASSSDWGRTEAFF. CDR3 nucleotide sequence: TGTGCCAGCAGCTCAGACTGGGGGCGGACTGAAGCTTTCTTT.

The V and J genes are TRBV19 and TRBJ2-2; D might be TRBD1 or TRBD2, each matching 5 bases. Germline CDR1 LNHDA, CDR2 SQIVND (reference sequence). The CDR3 spans 16 residues. V shed 6 bases and J shed 0 bases, with 14 bases lying between them. CDR3 sequence (DNA): TGTGCCAGTAGCATCGGGACCAGGGCGAACACCGGGGAGCTGTTTTTT. This codes for CASSIGTRANTGELFF.

This clone is a singleton in its sample. This chain uses TRBV7-2 with TRBJ2-1, with 13 bases fitting TRBD2. Germline assignment: CDR1 SGHTA and CDR2 FQGNSA. The CDR3 consists of 15 residues. Unmatched junction bases numbered 4, after V lost 5 bases and J lost 6 bases. The chain's CDR3 is CASSTRTSGGNEQFF. CDR3 DNA: TGTGCCAGCAGCACCCGGACTAGCGGGGGCAATGAGCAGTTCTTC.

The CDR3 coding sequence is TGCAGCTTATTTTTCGAGGGTGAGGGCACTGAAGCTTTCTTT. Its translation is CSLFFEGEGTEAFF. The chain carries TRBV29-1 and TRBJ1-1; D is unclear. Germline V lookup: CDR1 SQVTM, CDR2 ANQGSEA. This CDR3 spans 14 amino acids. Trimming shortened V by 8 bases and J by 4 bases, and 20 bases separated the two germline ends. Supplemented by reference TRBV29-1 and TRBJ1-1, the full variable domain reads SAVISQKPSRDICQRGTSLTIQCQVDSQVTMMFWYRQQPGQSLTLIATANQGSEATYESGFVIDKFPISRPNLTFSTLTVSNMSPEDSSIYLCSLFFEGEGTEAFFGQGTRLTVV.

V usage is TRBV2 and J usage is TRBJ2-4, with 7 bases aligning to TRBD1. This CDR3 region has 15 residues. The V gene's germline CDR1 is SNHLY and CDR2 FYNNEI. V trimming: 4 bases; J trimming: 5 bases; junction bases outside the gene matches: 8. CDR3 DNA sequence: TGTGCCAGCAGTGTTGAACAGGGGTGGCAAAACATTCAGTACTTC. This codes for CASSVEQGWQNIQYF.

This chain uses TRBV3-1 (or the pseudogene TRBV3-2) with TRBJ2-7; no clear D gene. V lost 0 bases, J lost 7 bases, and 10 bases lay in between. The CDR3 has 13 amino acids. CDR1 is LGHDT, CDR2 YNNKEL, per germline (reference sequence). CDR3: CASSQDWTREQYF. CDR3 nucleotide sequence: TGTGCCAGCAGCCAAGATTGGACGAGGGAGCAGTACTTC.

The gene calls are TRBV25-1 and TRBJ2-3, with TRBD2 as a possible D gene (6 bases). The CDR3 runs 15 residues. Germline loops: CDR1 MGHDK, CDR2 SYGVNS. V was shortened by 6 bases and J by 0 bases, with 13 bases between the two germline ends. CDR3 nucleotides: TGTGCCAGCAGAGCCAGCGGGCCGAGCACAGATACGCAGTATTTT. It yields the protein CASRASGPSTDTQYF.

This chain connects TRBV9 to TRBJ2-1; TRBD2 matches 12 bases. V shed 7 bases, J shed 5 bases, and the junction held 4 bases outside the gene matches. In germline, CDR1 is SGDLS, CDR2 YYNGEE. The CDR3 runs 14 residues. In nucleotides, the CDR3 is TGTGCCAGCGGGACTAGCGGGTGGGACAATGAGCAGTTCTTC. This translates into CASGTSGWDNEQFF.

V and J are TRBV18 and TRBJ1-5, with D maybe TRBD1 (5 bases). The CDR3 has 14 amino acids. CDR1 KGHSH and CDR2 LQKENI come from the germline V gene. V was trimmed by 6 bases and J by 1 base, leaving 10 bases between them. Written as DNA, the CDR3 is TGTGCCAGCTCGTTCCGGGACAGCAATCAGCCCCAGCATTTT. This codes for CASSFRDSNQPQHF.